Below, 18 T cell receptor beta chains from the same sample are listed, as sequenced in a study of cytomegalovirus exposure and HLA in healthy donors. The study ran its PCR with 60 Vbeta and 13 Jbeta primers. TCRdb's copy holds only in-frame clones and misses some; the assay was immunoSEQ multiplex PCR. The sample includes about 150,000 clones, 79% seen only once; the top ten take about 5.9%. The sample was PBMCs. These TCRs come from a man aged 50 to 59 in good health and CMV-seropositive.

The chain has TRBV10-3 and TRBJ2-1, with 12 positions matching TRBD2. The germline gives CDR1 ENHRY, CDR2 SYGVKD. V was clipped by 5 bases and J by 2 bases; unmatched bases: 16. The CDR3 extends over 20 amino acids. CDR3 in DNA: TGTGCCATCAGTACGGCAGAGGGACTAGCGGGCCACCCCGCCTACAATGAGCAGTTCTTC. Protein: CAISTAEGLAGHPAYNEQFF.

The chain couples TRBV5-1 to TRBJ2-7; 7 bases agree with TRBD1. Germline V lookup: CDR1 SGHRS, CDR2 YFSETQ. CDR3 length: 14 amino acids. Unmatched junction bases numbered 11, after V lost 5 bases and J lost 6 bases. CDR3 nucleotide sequence: TGCGCCAGCAGGCCTACCAACACAGGGGTCGAGCAGTACTTC. Residues: CASRPTNTGVEQYF.

The chain joins TRBV12-5 to TRBJ2-3; unclear D gene. V gave up 2 bases and J gave up 4 bases, with 7 bases separating them. The CDR3 contains 13 residues. CDR1 and CDR2 from the germline V gene are LGHNT and FRNRAP. The CDR3: CASGLSPSDTQYF. In DNA, the CDR3 is TGTGCTAGTGGTTTGTCTCCCTCAGATACGCAGTATTTT.

The chain has TRBV5-1 and TRBJ2-4, with D perhaps TRBD1 (5 bases). CDR1 is SGHRS, CDR2 YFSETQ, per germline. The CDR3 is 20 amino acids. V was cut by 3 bases and J by 0 bases, with 25 bases left in between. The CDR3 loop is CASSWAFLGHPLLAKNIQYF. In DNA, the CDR3 is TGCGCCAGCAGCTGGGCGTTTTTAGGACACCCTTTGCTAGCCAAAAACATTCAGTACTTC.

This clone was detected only once. In nucleotides, the CDR3 is TGCGCCAGCAGCGGGATCGCCAGGGCGGACTATGGCTACACCTTC. Translation: CASSGIARADYGYTF. The chain carries TRBV4-1 and TRBJ1-2, with D perhaps matching TRBD1 (5 bases). The germline CDR1 and CDR2 sequences are MGHRA and YSYEKL. V was shortened by 5 bases and J by 3 bases, with 16 bases between the two germline ends. This CDR3 has 15 residues.

The chain employs TRBV11-3 and TRBJ1-1; no firm D call. The CDR3 contains 14 residues. Germline V lookup: CDR1 SGHNT, CDR2 YENEEA. The V gene lost 4 bases and the J gene lost 3 bases, with 12 bases spanning the gap. CDR3 residues: CASSSGPGDTEAFF. The CDR3 bases are TGTGCCAGCAGCTCTGGGCCCGGGGACACTGAAGCTTTCTTT.

This clone was detected once. The CDR3 reads CAWSTVSGEQYF. As DNA, the CDR3 is TGTGCCTGGAGTACCGTCTCGGGCGAGCAGTACTTC. This chain connects TRBV30 to TRBJ2-7, with D hard to call. The CDR3 loop spans 12 amino acids. V lost 2 bases and J lost 6, with 11 bases in between. Germline V gene data show CDR1 as GTSNPN and CDR2 as SVGIG (reference sequence). The whole variable domain, remainder taken from reference TRBV30 and TRBJ2-7, is SQTIHQWPATLVQPVGSPLSLECTVEGTSNPNLYWYRQAAGRGLQLLFYSVGIGQISSEVPQNLSASRPQDRQFILSSKKLLLSDSGFYLCAWSTVSGEQYFGPGTRLTVT.

Only one count was recorded for this clone. The chain has TRBV7-2 and TRBJ2-3; 11 bases map to TRBD2. With 5 bases clipped from V and 6 bases from J, the junction kept 10 bases outside the gene matches. Per germline, CDR1 SGHTA and CDR2 FQGNSA. This CDR3 has 16 residues. Here the CDR3 reads CASSTLGLAVQDTQYF. The CDR3 DNA sequence: TGTGCCAGCAGCACATTGGGACTAGCGGTTCAGGATACGCAGTATTTT.

V usage is TRBV7-9 and J usage is TRBJ2-5; the D gene is possibly TRBD2 (6 bases). V lost 5 bases and J lost 4, with 17 bases in between. This CDR3 spans 15 amino acids. Germline CDR1 and CDR2: SEHNR and FQNEAQ (reference sequence). CDR3 in amino acids: CASSPSGLHRETQYF. The CDR3 DNA is TGTGCCAGCAGCCCCTCGGGACTCCACAGAGAGACCCAGTACTTC.

This sequence joins TRBV21-1 and TRBJ2-7; the listed D gene, TRBD2, was not tested against the DNA. TRBV21-1 corresponds to a pseudogene. The CDR3 contains 17 residues. The CDR3 DNA reads TGTGCCAGCAGCAAAGGAAGTGAAGCGGAGGGGACCTACGAGCAGTACTTC. It is translated as CASSKGSEAEGTYEQYF.

This chain uses TRBV7-8 with TRBJ2-5; TRBD2 aligns across 10 bases. This CDR3 has 17 residues. Germline CDR1 is SGHVS and CDR2 is FQNEAQ. The trim removed 5 bases at V and 2 bases at J, leaving 11 bases unmatched. The CDR3 bases are TGTGCCAGCAGCCCCCCGAATAGCGGGAGGCCACAAGAGACCCAGTACTTC. Residues: CASSPPNSGRPQETQYF.

The CDR3 DNA reads TGCGCCAGCAGCCCCGCGGGCAGGGGCACCGGGGAGCTGTTTTTT. This codes for CASSPAGRGTGELFF. This chain joins TRBV5-1 and TRBJ2-2; TRBD1 is a possible D gene (6 bases). The CDR3 has 15 residues. With 4 bases removed from V and 4 bases from J, the gap between germline ends came to 14 bases. From germline, CDR1 is SGHRS and CDR2 YFSETQ.

V usage is TRBV27 and J usage is TRBJ2-5, with D tentatively TRBD1 (6 bases). V lost 4 bases to trimming and J lost 2 bases, with 8 bases between them. The CDR3 loop spans 13 amino acids. Germline lookup yields CDR1 MNHEY and CDR2 SMNVEV (reference sequence). For the CDR3, the DNA is TGTGCCAGCAGTTACAGGGTACAAGAGACCCAGTACTTC. Translation: CASSYRVQETQYF.

This chain links TRBV4-1 with TRBJ2-3, with D possibly TRBD2 on 5 matching bases. The CDR3 runs 14 residues. V lost 7 bases to trimming and J lost 4 bases, with 15 bases between them. CDR1 is MGHRA and CDR2 is YSYEKL in the germline V gene. CDR3 protein: CASIGEGYADTQYF. As DNA, the CDR3 is TGCGCCAGCATCGGAGAGGGTTATGCAGATACGCAGTATTTT.

This chain connects TRBV28 to TRBJ2-2; 9 positions match TRBD1. Germline CDR1 and CDR2: MDHEN and SYDVKM. The length of the CDR3 is 16 residues. With V trimmed by 5 bases and J by 1 base, 5 bases remained unmatched. The CDR3 loop reads CASSPLGQGNTGELFF. In nucleotides, the CDR3 is TGTGCCAGCAGTCCCTTGGGACAGGGGAACACCGGGGAGCTGTTTTTT.

J is TRBJ2-7 and V is TRBV27, with 12 bases fitting TRBD2. Germline V gives CDR1 MNHEY, CDR2 SMNVEV (reference sequence). The CDR3 has 17 amino acids. V gave up 6 bases and J gave up 2 bases; unmatched junction bases: 11. Here the CDR3 reads CASRQRTGLAGTYEQYF. The CDR3 nucleotides read TGTGCCAGCAGACAGAGGACGGGACTAGCGGGCACCTACGAGCAGTACTTC.

The chain combines TRBV14 with TRBJ2-2; D is ambiguous. CDR3 length: 12 amino acids. V lost 2 bases to trimming and J lost 5 bases, with 3 bases between them. CDR1 SGHDN and CDR2 FVKESK come from the germline V gene. For the CDR3, the DNA is TGTGCCAGCAGCCAATATACCGGGGAGCTGTTTTTT. Its protein is CASSQYTGELFF.

This clone was counted a few times. This chain connects TRBV4-1 to TRBJ2-7; 7 nucleotides align to TRBD2. The CDR3 runs to 13 residues. The germline CDR1 and CDR2 sequences are MGHRA and YSYEKL. V was pared by 1 base and J by 6 bases, with 3 bases of the junction left unmatched. CDR3 sequence: CASSQGGGGEQYF. CDR3 nucleotides: TGCGCCAGCAGCCAAGGTGGCGGGGGCGAGCAGTACTTC.